This T cell receptor (beta chain) came from a study of glioma-infiltrating T cells after dendritic cell vaccination (dated by TCRdb to the mid-2010s). Broadly, across the study: A cohort of roughly 15 glioblastoma patients from Phase I and II dendritic cell vaccination trials was included, of whom 9 were newly diagnosed and 6 had recurrent disease. Between the early 2000s and the early 2010s, the patients were given dendritic cell vaccination pulsed with autologous tumor lysate. The vaccine was prepared from monocyte-derived dendritic cells that were cultured for more than six days with IL-4 and GM-CSF and then pulsed overnight with autologous tumor lysate. Three intradermal dendritic cell vaccine injections were administered to patients at biweekly intervals in the arm below the axilla. In glioblastoma patients vaccinated with dendritic cells, deep sequencing of TCR beta CDR3 regions served to measure tumor-infiltrating lymphocyte content and to compare repertoires between tumor and blood. Survival after dendritic cell vaccination was correlated with TCR sequencing metrics, including TIL content and tumor-blood repertoire overlap. The investigation overall reported the following: The TCR overlap response model with three groups was called speculative and said to need prospective validation. TCR clonality showed no direct relationship with survival, which suggests that a diverse polyclonal response may be important. The cohort was small and heterogeneous, only a few patients had full blood and tumor sets, and even fewer had initial-recurrent tumor pairs. Longer time to progression and overall survival after dendritic cell vaccination were predicted by higher estimated pretreatment TIL content.

TCRB CDR3 regions were amplified from approximately 2 ug genomic DNA, or all available DNA if less, using the immunoSEQ assay. For multiplex PCR, 60 forward primers for TCR V beta segments and 13 reverse primers for J beta segments were used. To estimate reads per starting template, synthetic control templates were spiked into each sample at limiting dilution. The Illumina HiSeq System generated 87 bp sequencing reads. The source study handled its data this way. PCR and sequencing errors were removed by merging closely related sequences with a nearest neighbor algorithm. TCR overlap was measured as the percentage of unique tumor TCR beta sequences also present in the same patient's peripheral blood. Held by TCRdb, this immuneACCESS table contains in-frame sequences only and omits some clones. Under half of the omission traces to an unresolved V gene where checked; the cause of the rest is unknown. V, J and clone size are taken as reported in that table, and D and trimming were inferred from the DNA itself. This sample gives approximately 93,000 clones in total; 85% of them show up just once. Of the sample, around 8% falls within the top ten clones.

Ends trimmed: V by 6 bases, J by 5 bases; bases unmatched to a gene: 1. The germline V gene supplies CDR1 SQVTM and CDR2 ANQGSEA. The CDR3 holds 12 amino acids from the cysteine to the phenylalanine. This entry keeps only the CDR3 DNA: 36 bases, framed from base 1. The time point tag for this specimen amounts to: after dendritic cell vaccination, including at tumor progression/relapse. Selection of patients required sufficient residual fresh-frozen tumor tissue and over two years of available survival data. None of the glioblastoma patients carried an isocitrate dehydrogenase mutation, although molecular status otherwise varied. PBMC were collected before vaccination, two weeks after the third vaccination, and at tumor progression when it occurred. Genomic DNA was extracted with the Qiagen DNeasy Blood extraction Kit. Regarding this clone: Its target antigen remains unknown. Per-base quality was not reported, and no clone a single base away is much larger than it.

The input for sequencing was blood, taken after dendritic cell vaccination. The clonotype was recovered from a human donor with glioblastoma. The chain is encoded by TRBV29-1 joined to TRBJ1-5; 10 central bases correspond to TRBD1. The sequenced DNA is TGCAGCGTCGGGACAGGGGATCAGCCCCAGCATTTT. Its protein reads: CSVGTGDQPQHF.